Below are 27 T cell receptor beta chains sequenced from a single sample in a study of T cells after yellow fever vaccination. TCRdb re-derived calls from the 5' RACE reads in MiXCR, one entry per CDR3 protein. The top ten hold about 18% of the sample, which has a few hundred thousand distinct CDR3 sequences, around 7.3% seen once. Sample: PBMCs, taken around 45 days after the first yellow fever vaccination. The receptors here all came from a man younger than 35 who received the YFV17D yellow fever vaccine.

This clonotype was seen repeatedly, ten times or more. This chain joins TRBV29-1 and TRBJ1-1; a possible D gene is TRBD1 (5 bases). V lost 7 bases and J lost 4, with 10 bases in between. The CDR3 length is 11 residues. Germline CDR1 SQVTM, CDR2 ANQGSEA. The CDR3 DNA follows: TGCAGCGCCCGGGGGAGCACTGAAGCTTTCTTT. This codes for CSARGSTEAFF.

To note about this clonotype: One base away lies a much larger clone, so this may be a sequencing read error. The rearrangement links TRBV7-3 to TRBJ2-2; D is unclear. Between the trimmed V and J ends, which lost 1 base and 6 bases, there was a span of 18 bases. The CDR3 sequence is 17 residues long. Germline V gene sequence: CDR1 SGHTA, CDR2 FQGTGA. The CDR3 sequence: CASSLKDGMGNAGELFF. DNA of the CDR3: TGTGCCAGCAGCTTAAAGGATGGAATGGGAAACGCCGGGGAGCTGTTTTTT.

This clonotype was counted a few times. The V call is TRBV5-1, the J call TRBJ2-2; 10 nucleotides agree with TRBD2. CDR3 length equals 16 residues. Germline assignment: CDR1 SGHRS and CDR2 YFSETQ. After removal of 4 bases from V and 2 bases from J, the junction contained 5 bases not matched to a gene. The CDR3 sequence is CASSALAGANTGELFF. CDR3 coding DNA: TGCGCCAGCAGCGCTCTAGCGGGGGCCAACACCGGGGAGCTGTTTTTT.

This sequence joins TRBV25-1 and TRBJ1-2, with 7 bases that match TRBD1. CDR3 size: 14 residues. The V and J ends lost 1 base and 7 bases, in that order; junction bases with no gene match: 6. Germline CDR1 and CDR2: MGHDK and SYGVNS. CDR3 coding DNA: TGTGCCAGCAGTGAATTTCTTTCAGGGGGTGGCTACACCTTC. This codes for CASSEFLSGGGYTF.

Only a few counts were recorded for this clonotype. The gene calls are TRBV7-9 and TRBJ2-5; a weak D match, TRBD2 (6 bases). The CDR3 covers 15 residues. CDR1 and CDR2 from the germline V gene are SEHNR and FQNEAQ (reference sequence). Trimming pared 2 bases from V and 5 bases from J, leaving 15 bases between. The CDR3 DNA reads as TGTGCCAGCAGCTTATGGGACTCAAGGCAGGAGACCCAGTACTTC. Translating it yields CASSLWDSRQETQYF.

This clonotype was found a few times. The J gene is TRBJ2-2, the V gene TRBV20-1; D not resolved. CDR1 is DFQATT and CDR2 is SNEGSKA in the germline V gene (reference sequence). V lost 0 bases and J lost 3, with 5 bases in between. The CDR3 contains 13 residues. CDR3 residues: CSARELDTGELFF. The DNA for the CDR3 is TGCAGTGCTAGAGAATTGGACACCGGGGAGCTGTTTTTT.

This chain links TRBV28 with TRBJ1-5; 8 nucleotides line up with TRBD1. The germline V gene encodes CDR1 MDHEN and CDR2 SYDVKM. This CDR3 comprises 13 residues. The CDR3 coding sequence is TGTATGGTTGGGACAGGATATAATCAGCCCCAGCATTTT. Translating it yields CMVGTGYNQPQHF.

The chain carries TRBV7-9 and TRBJ1-2; tentative D call: TRBD1 (6 bases). Trimming took 4 bases from V and 8 from J, leaving 17 bases between them. The CDR3 runs to 14 residues. Germline CDR1 SEHNR, CDR2 FQNEAQ (reference sequence). The CDR3 protein is CASSSLQGLKGYTF. In nucleotides, the CDR3 is TGTGCCAGCAGCTCCTTACAGGGCCTGAAAGGCTACACCTTC.

The V call is TRBV20-1, the J call TRBJ2-5; D not certain. This CDR3 has 13 amino acids. Germline CDR1 reads DFQATT; CDR2 reads SNEGSKA (reference sequence). V dropped 1 base and J dropped 3 bases, with 9 bases sitting between them. CDR3 coding DNA: TGCAGTGCTAGAGTCCCCCTAAAAGAGACCCAGTACTTC. This translates into CSARVPLKETQYF.

Of note for this clonotype: It may be a read error: a sequence one base away is much more abundant. The chain has TRBV7-9 and TRBJ2-5, with TRBD2 as a possible D gene (5 bases). Per the germline V gene, CDR1 is SEHNR and CDR2 is FQNEAQ (reference sequence). The CDR3 runs to 15 residues. Trimming cost V 4 bases and J 9 bases, with 21 bases left between them. CDR3 loop: CASSSTLRPGESQYF. For the CDR3, the DNA is TGTGCCAGCAGCTCGACCTTACGTCCCGGGGAGTCCCAGTACTTC.

This clonotype occurred a few times. The CDR3: CATSRDRIRELFF. The CDR3 DNA reads TGTGCCACCAGCAGAGATCGAATTCGGGAGCTGTTTTTT. This chain links TRBV15 with TRBJ2-2; D is uncertain. The CDR3 is made up of 13 amino acids. V gave up 0 bases and J gave up 9 bases, with 8 bases separating them. The germline CDR1 and CDR2 sequences are LNHNV and YYDKDF (reference sequence).

This sequence joins TRBV28 and TRBJ2-2, with unresolved D. CDR1 is MDHEN, CDR2 SYDVKM, per germline. This CDR3 is built from 15 residues. The germline V and J ends were trimmed by 6 bases and 7 bases, with 18 bases remaining between them. The CDR3 region is CASSSLTSFNGELFF. As DNA, the CDR3 is TGTGCCAGCAGCTCCCTGACCAGTTTCAACGGGGAGCTGTTTTTT.

This clonotype was found a few times. The genes are TRBV4-3 and TRBJ2-5; TRBD1 is a possible D gene (6 bases). V was pared by 1 base and J by 2 bases, with 11 bases between. The germline gives CDR1 LGHNA, CDR2 YSLEER. The CDR3 runs to 15 residues. CDR3 sequence reads: CASSQVPQGQETQYF. CDR3 in DNA: TGCGCCAGCAGCCAAGTCCCCCAGGGGCAAGAGACCCAGTACTTC.

V gene TRBV4-2 combines with J gene TRBJ1-1; D is possibly TRBD1 (5 bases). Germline CDR1 and CDR2: LGHNA and YNFKEQ. Trimming took off 4 bases at V and 0 bases at J, with 12 bases between the two ends. The CDR3 contains 15 residues. CDR3 amino acids: CASSRGTGMNTEAFF. The CDR3 DNA reads TGTGCCAGCAGCCGAGGGACCGGTATGAACACTGAAGCTTTCTTT.

The chain combines TRBV20-1 with TRBJ1-4, with TRBD1 identical over 8 bases. V shed 6 bases, J shed 4 bases, and the junction held 7 bases outside the gene matches. This CDR3 comprises 14 residues. CDR1 and CDR2 (germline): DFQATT, SNEGSKA (reference sequence). The CDR3 is CSAPNRGNNEKLFF. The CDR3 region has the DNA TGCAGTGCCCCGAACAGGGGGAATAATGAAAAACTGTTTTTT.

This clonotype was seen only a few times. This sequence joins TRBV6-1 and TRBJ1-3; D not resolved. CDR3 length equals 14 residues. With 6 bases removed from V and 2 bases from J, the gap between germline ends came to 11 bases. Germline-derived CDR1 and CDR2 are MNHNS and SASEGT. CDR3 sequence: CASSPQRPGNTIYF. For the CDR3, the DNA is TGTGCCAGCAGCCCGCAGAGGCCTGGAAACACCATATATTTT.

This clonotype came up a few times. The V and J genes are TRBV28 and TRBJ2-3, with a tentative D call TRBD2 (7 bases). The CDR3 is 14 residues long. The V and J ends lost 8 bases and 2 bases respectively, with 14 bases between them. CDR1 is MDHEN, CDR2 SYDVKM, per germline. The DNA for the CDR3 is TGTGCCAGCTATAGGGGGGGTCCCACAGATACGCAGTATTTT. Residues: CASYRGGPTDTQYF.

This chain joins TRBV27 and TRBJ1-4, with D unclear. The CDR3 spans 15 residues. Germline V gene sequence: CDR1 MNHEY, CDR2 SMNVEV (reference sequence). V was pared by 4 bases and J by 5 bases, with 14 bases between. The CDR3 nucleotides are TGTGCCAGCAGTTCTACGGGCTACTTCAATGAAAAACTGTTTTTT. This encodes CASSSTGYFNEKLFF.

Comment on this clonotype: A much more abundant neighbour one base away suggests this may be a read error. The chain uses TRBV20-1 and TRBJ2-3, with 8 bases matching TRBD2. CDR1 and CDR2 (germline): DFQATT, SNEGSKA (reference sequence). There are 14 residues in the CDR3. V was clipped by 6 bases and J by 0 bases; unmatched bases: 5. The CDR3 bases are TGCAGTGCCCTCAGCGGGGGAAGCACAGATACGCAGTATTTT. It is translated as CSALSGGSTDTQYF.

The chain recombines TRBV7-9 with TRBJ2-1, with 7 bases lining up with TRBD1. V dropped 4 bases and J dropped 9; count of bases not matched to a gene: 6. Germline-derived CDR1 and CDR2 are SEHNR and FQNEAQ (reference sequence). The CDR3 length is 13 residues. In nucleotides, the CDR3 is TGTGCCAGCAGCTCGGACAGGAGTGTTGAGCAGTTCTTC. As protein: CASSSDRSVEQFF.

V usage is TRBV5-1 and J usage is TRBJ2-7, with D maybe TRBD1 (7 bases). Germline lookup yields CDR1 SGHRS and CDR2 YFSETQ. The V end lost 4 bases, the J end lost 3 bases, and 17 bases lay between the germline ends. The CDR3 totals 15 residues. In DNA form, the CDR3 reads TGCGCCAGCAGCCCGGGCGGGACAGCTGTCTACGAGCAGTACGTC. Translating gives CASSPGGTAVYEQYV.

The rearrangement joins TRBV7-2 to TRBJ2-7; 9 bases line up with TRBD1. Looked up from germline, CDR1 is SGHTA and CDR2 is FQGNSA. This CDR3 is 14 amino acids long. V trimming: 5 bases; J trimming: 4 bases; junction bases outside the gene matches: 6. The CDR3 region is CASSQGQGWYEQYF. CDR3 nucleotide sequence: TGTGCCAGCAGCCAGGGACAGGGATGGTACGAGCAGTACTTC. Variable domain in full (rest from reference TRBV7-2 and TRBJ2-7): GAGVSQSPSNKVTEKGKDVELRCDPISGHTALYWYRQSLGQGLEFLIYFQGNSAPDKSGLPSDRFSAERTGGSVSTLTIQRTQQEDSAVYLCASSQGQGWYEQYFGPGTRLTVT.

This clonotype was detected only a few times. The chain employs TRBV20-1 and TRBJ2-7; D is unresolved. The V and J ends lost 6 bases and 5 bases respectively, with 17 bases between them. This CDR3 has 13 amino acids. From germline, CDR1 is DFQATT and CDR2 SNEGSKA (reference sequence). CDR3 sequence: CSAPRAEWDEQYF. CDR3 nucleotides: TGCAGTGCCCCCCGGGCGGAGTGGGACGAGCAGTACTTC.

This clonotype was picked up a small number of times. The V gene is TRBV6-5, the J gene TRBJ1-2; a possible D gene is TRBD1 (5 bases). The germline V gene has CDR1 MNHEY and CDR2 SVGAGI. CDR3 length: 11 residues. V gave up 4 bases and J gave up 7 bases, with 7 bases separating them. The CDR3 nucleotides are TGTGCCAGCAGTTCCAGGGCTGGCTACACCTTC. It encodes CASSSRAGYTF.

V and J are TRBV20-1 and TRBJ1-2, with D uncertain. The V end was cut by 3 bases, the J end by 8 bases, with 4 bases between. Germline V gene sequence: CDR1 DFQATT, CDR2 SNEGSKA (reference sequence). The CDR3 is made up of 9 amino acids. The CDR3 sequence is CSAREGYTF. For the CDR3, the DNA is TGCAGTGCTAGGGAGGGCTACACCTTC.

This clonotype was recorded many times. This rearrangement joins TRBV4-3 to TRBJ1-5; D unresolved. V was pared by 0 bases and J by 7 bases, with 7 bases between. The length of the CDR3 is 13 residues. The germline V gene has CDR1 LGHNA and CDR2 YSLEER. The CDR3 sequence is CASSQDIGQPQHF. The CDR3 region has the DNA TGCGCCAGCAGCCAAGATATCGGCCAGCCCCAGCATTTT.

The chain combines TRBV12-3 or TRBV12-4 with TRBJ2-7; unclear D gene. V was trimmed by 9 bases and J by 1 base, leaving 16 bases between them. The CDR3 has 14 amino acids. CDR3 DNA sequence: TGTGCCAGTAGTCAGGCAGTTAGATCCTACGAGCAGTACTTC. Its translation is CASSQAVRSYEQYF.